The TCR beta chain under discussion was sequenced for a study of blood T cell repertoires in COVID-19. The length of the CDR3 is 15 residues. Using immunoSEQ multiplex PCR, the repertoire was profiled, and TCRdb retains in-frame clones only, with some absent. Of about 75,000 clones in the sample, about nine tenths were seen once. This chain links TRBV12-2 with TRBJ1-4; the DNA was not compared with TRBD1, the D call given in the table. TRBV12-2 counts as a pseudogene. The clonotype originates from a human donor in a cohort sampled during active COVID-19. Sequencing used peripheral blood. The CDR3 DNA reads TGTGCAAGTCGCTTAGCTAACAGGGTTTGGGAAAAACTGTTTTTT. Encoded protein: CASRLANRVWEKLFF.